This T cell receptor beta chain was recovered during a study of shared clonotypes between healthy human individuals. This clone has just one count. Antigen unknown. The sample contains more than one DNA sequence encoding this CDR3. Study-wide points: Rarefaction exposed incomplete sorted-subset sequencing despite large depth. Enrolling few donors narrowed the genetic and exposure-history diversity that was represented.

Methods used by the authors: For the immunoSEQ data, sequences were junction-only without quality scores, so filtering differed. Produced via immunoSEQ multiplex PCR; TCRdb's table is partial and in-frame only. The DNA was the basis for D and trimming; V, J and clone size are from that table. The sample holds about 2 million clones, around 95% seen once. Sequencing used naive CD4+ T cells sorted from blood. Noted subset: CD45RA+ positively selected. The receptor was derived from a man younger than 35 in good health.

DNA for the CDR3: TGTGCCAGCAGTTCGGGACACTCCTACGAGCAGTACTTC. This translates into CASSSGHSYEQYF. The J gene is TRBJ2-7, the V gene TRBV6-5; D may be TRBD1 (6 bases). The V end was cut by 4 bases, the J end by 0 bases, with 7 bases between. Germline V CDR1 and CDR2: MNHEY, SVGAGI. The CDR3 is 13 residues long.